This section outlines one T cell receptor (beta chain) sequence together with its context. These data originate in a study of blood T cell repertoires in COVID-19. As for the study in general: From the United States, Italy and Spain came samples of acute and convalescent COVID-19.

The Seattle patients joined while their infection was active and were tracked longitudinally afterward. Original processing notes: Reference gene primer amplification yielded estimated nucleated cell counts. Only in-frame clones appear in the TCRdb table, and some are missing; sequencing was by immunoSEQ multiplex PCR. Clone size and the V and J calls come from that table; the DNA yielded D and trimming. The sample consists of about 160,000 clones, about nine tenths of them appearing once. The CDR3 loop spans 13 amino acids. The ends lost 1 base at V and 7 bases at J; junction bases unmatched: 3. Germline V lookup: CDR1 SGHTA, CDR2 FQGNSA.

The chain links TRBV7-2 to TRBJ1-1; 7 bases agree with TRBD1. Material for sequencing was peripheral blood. The source of this sequence is a man aged 25-45 years with COVID-19, enrolled during active disease. The CDR3 region has the DNA TGTGCCAGCAGCTTAGAACAGGGGCGTGAAGCTTTCTTT. It yields the protein CASSLEQGREAFF.